Following are 6 T cell receptor beta chains from one sample sequenced in a study of radiation and T cells in renal cell carcinoma. Clones were read by immunoSEQ multiplex PCR, and TCRdb kept only the in-frame ones, dropping some. The sample consists of approximately 90,000 clones, just under 85% of them appearing once. Specified time point: blood 4 weeks post-SBRT, at nephrectomy. Indicated treatment: 15 Gy SBRT to primary tumor, nephrectomy 4 weeks later. Material: blood, obtained from a patient whose treatment included radiotherapy and nephrectomy. These receptors originate from a man aged 50 to 59 with renal cell carcinoma.

This chain links TRBV28 with TRBJ1-1, with D possibly being TRBD1 (6 bases). V gave up 5 bases and J gave up 9 bases, with 22 bases separating them. The CDR3 is 15 amino acids. Germline-derived CDR1 and CDR2 are MDHEN and SYDVKM. CDR3 residues: CASSPNNLQGGQAFF. CDR3 DNA sequence: TGTGCCAGCAGTCCTAACAACTTACAGGGTGGGCAAGCTTTCTTT.

The chain is built from TRBV5-4 and TRBJ2-7; D unclear. Germline CDR1 is SGHNT and CDR2 is YYREEE (reference sequence). The CDR3 has 13 amino acids. V lost 0 bases and J 3 bases, leaving 7 bases between the germline ends. In DNA form, the CDR3 reads TGTGCCAGCAGCTTGGGGTGGAACTACGAGCAGTACTTC. It codes for CASSLGWNYEQYF.

The rearrangement links TRBV15 to TRBJ1-2; D is perhaps TRBD1 (5 bases). The CDR3 contains 14 residues. Germline loops: CDR1 LNHNV, CDR2 YYDKDF (reference sequence). V lost 1 base to trimming and J lost 1 base, with 7 bases between them. The CDR3 coding sequence is TGTGCCACCAGCAGAGGCGACAGTAACTATGGCTACACCTTC. Translating it yields CATSRGDSNYGYTF.

The gene calls are TRBV28 and TRBJ2-7; the D gene could be TRBD1 or TRBD2 (6 bases each). The CDR3 length is 14 residues. Germline-derived CDR1 and CDR2 are MDHEN and SYDVKM. Trimming shortened V by 4 bases and J by 1 base, and 11 bases separated the two germline ends. The CDR3 nucleotides read TGTGCCAGCAGTTATGGGGGGCCTTCCTACGAGCAGTACTTC. This codes for CASSYGGPSYEQYF. The variable domain in full, completed from reference TRBV28 and TRBJ2-7, reads DVKVTQSSRYLVKRTGEKVFLECVQDMDHENMFWYRQDPGLGLRLIYFSYDVKMKEKGDIPEGYSVSREKKERFSLILESASTNQTSMYLCASSYGGPSYEQYFGPGTRLTVT.

This rearrangement joins TRBV9 to TRBJ2-2, with 7 nucleotides matching TRBD1. The germline CDR1 and CDR2 sequences are SGDLS and YYNGEE. The CDR3 sequence is 16 residues long. Germline trimming cut 1 base from V and 0 bases from J; bases unmatched to any gene: 3. CDR3: CASSVSGTANTGELFF. CDR3 nucleotide sequence: TGTGCCAGCAGCGTATCTGGGACAGCGAACACCGGGGAGCTGTTTTTT.

The J gene is TRBJ2-5, the V gene TRBV5-6; the D gene is possibly TRBD1 (6 bases). V dropped 4 bases and J dropped 5 bases, with 24 bases sitting between them. This CDR3 has 17 amino acids. Germline values: CDR1 SGHDT, CDR2 YYEEEE. CDR3 in DNA: TGTGCCAGCAGCCCCTTCGGACAGTTGCCCGGGGAGGAGACCCAGTACTTC. Protein sequence: CASSPFGQLPGEETQYF.